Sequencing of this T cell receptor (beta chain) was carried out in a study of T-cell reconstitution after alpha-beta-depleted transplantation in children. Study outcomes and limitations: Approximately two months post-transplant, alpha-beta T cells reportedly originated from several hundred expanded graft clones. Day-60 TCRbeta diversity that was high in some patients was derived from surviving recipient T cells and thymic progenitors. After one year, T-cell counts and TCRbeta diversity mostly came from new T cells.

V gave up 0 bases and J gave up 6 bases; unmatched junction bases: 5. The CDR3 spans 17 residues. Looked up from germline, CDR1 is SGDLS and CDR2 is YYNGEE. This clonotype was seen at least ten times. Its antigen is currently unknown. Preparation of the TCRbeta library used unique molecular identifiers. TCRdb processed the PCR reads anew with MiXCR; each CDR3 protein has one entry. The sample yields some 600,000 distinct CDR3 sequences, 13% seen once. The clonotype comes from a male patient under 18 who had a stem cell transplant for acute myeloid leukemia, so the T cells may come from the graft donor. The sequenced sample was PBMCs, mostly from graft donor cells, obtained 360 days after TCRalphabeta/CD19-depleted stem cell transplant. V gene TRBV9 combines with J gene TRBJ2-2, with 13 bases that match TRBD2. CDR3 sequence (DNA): TGTGCCAGCAGCGTAGGACTAGCGGGAGGAAGGGCCGGGGAGCTGTTTTTT. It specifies CASSVGLAGGRAGELFF.